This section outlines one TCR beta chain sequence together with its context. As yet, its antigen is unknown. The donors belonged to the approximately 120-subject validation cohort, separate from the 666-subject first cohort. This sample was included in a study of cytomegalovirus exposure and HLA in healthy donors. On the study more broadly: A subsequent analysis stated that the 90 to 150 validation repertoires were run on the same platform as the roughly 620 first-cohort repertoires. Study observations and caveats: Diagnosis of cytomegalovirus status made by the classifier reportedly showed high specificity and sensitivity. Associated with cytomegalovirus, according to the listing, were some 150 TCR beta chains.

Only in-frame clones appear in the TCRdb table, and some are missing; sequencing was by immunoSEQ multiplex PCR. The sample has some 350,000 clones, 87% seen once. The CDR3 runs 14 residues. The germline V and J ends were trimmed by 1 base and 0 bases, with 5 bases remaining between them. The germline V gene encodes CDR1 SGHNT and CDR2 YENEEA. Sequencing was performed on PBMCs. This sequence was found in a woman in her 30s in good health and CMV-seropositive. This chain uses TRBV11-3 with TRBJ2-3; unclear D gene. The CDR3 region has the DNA TGTGCCAGCAGCTTAGTGGCCAGCACAGATACGCAGTATTTT. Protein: CASSLVASTDTQYF.